This T cell receptor beta chain was identified during a study of a mutant IDH1 vaccine in newly diagnosed glioma. The CDR3 extends over 15 amino acids. The junction had 6 bases not matched to a gene; V was cut back by 4 bases and J by 4 bases. Germline V lookup: CDR1 SGHRS, CDR2 YFSETQ. Regarding time point: week 23, last vaccination. Each dose of the vaccine consisted of 300 ug of mutant IDH1 20-mer peptide, with topical imiquimod. As to this clone: Its antigen is currently unknown.

The protocol was immunoSEQ multiplex PCR, while the TCRdb copy is restricted to in-frame clones and leaves out a portion. Here the sample spans around 56,000 clones, roughly 77% being singletons. The sample consisted of PBMCs, taken from a glioma patient whose treatment included an IDH1 peptide vaccine. This receptor was taken from a woman between 35 and 50 years old with glioma. Some clones in this sample may be carry-over from other donors' samples. This chain connects TRBV5-1 to TRBJ2-7; 12 bases agree with TRBD1. The CDR3 spells CASSARDRGRYEQYF. As DNA, the CDR3 is TGCGCCAGCAGCGCCCGGGACAGGGGGCGATACGAGCAGTACTTC.